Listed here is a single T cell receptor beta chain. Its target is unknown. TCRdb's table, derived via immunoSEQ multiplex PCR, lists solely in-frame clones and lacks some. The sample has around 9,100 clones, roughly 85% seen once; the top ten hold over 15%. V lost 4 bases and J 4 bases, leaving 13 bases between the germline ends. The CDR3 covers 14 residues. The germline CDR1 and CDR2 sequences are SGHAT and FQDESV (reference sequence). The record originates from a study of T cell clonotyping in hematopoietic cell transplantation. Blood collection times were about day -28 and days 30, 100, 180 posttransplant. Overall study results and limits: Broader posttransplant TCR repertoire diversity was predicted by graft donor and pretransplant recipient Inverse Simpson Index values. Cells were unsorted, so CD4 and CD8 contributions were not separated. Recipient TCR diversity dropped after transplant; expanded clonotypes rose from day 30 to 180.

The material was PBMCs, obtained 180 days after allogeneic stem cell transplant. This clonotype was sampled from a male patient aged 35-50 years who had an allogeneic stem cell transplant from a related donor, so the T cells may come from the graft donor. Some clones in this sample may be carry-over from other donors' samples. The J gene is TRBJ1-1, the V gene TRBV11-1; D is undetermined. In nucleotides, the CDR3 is TGTGCCAGCAGCTCCTTAGGTGGGTTCACTGAAGCTTTCTTT. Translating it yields CASSSLGGFTEAFF. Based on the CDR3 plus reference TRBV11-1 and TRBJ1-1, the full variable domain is EAEVAQSPRYKITEKSQAVAFWCDPISGHATLYWYRQILGQGPELLVQFQDESVVDDSQLPKDRFSAERLKGVDSTLKIQPAELGDSAMYLCASSSLGGFTEAFFGQGTRLTVV.